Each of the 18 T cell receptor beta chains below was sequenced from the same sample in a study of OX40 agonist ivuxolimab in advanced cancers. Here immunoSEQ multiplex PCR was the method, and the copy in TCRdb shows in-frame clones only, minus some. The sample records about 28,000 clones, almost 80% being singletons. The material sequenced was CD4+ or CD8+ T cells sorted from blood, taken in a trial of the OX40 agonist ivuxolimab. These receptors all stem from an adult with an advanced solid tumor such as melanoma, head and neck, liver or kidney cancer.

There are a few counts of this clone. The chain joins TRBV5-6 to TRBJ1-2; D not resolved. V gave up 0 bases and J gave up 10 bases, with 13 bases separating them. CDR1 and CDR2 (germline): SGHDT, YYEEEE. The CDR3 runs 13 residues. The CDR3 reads CASSLATWRTYTF. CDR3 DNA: TGTGCCAGCAGCTTGGCCACTTGGAGGACCTACACCTTC.

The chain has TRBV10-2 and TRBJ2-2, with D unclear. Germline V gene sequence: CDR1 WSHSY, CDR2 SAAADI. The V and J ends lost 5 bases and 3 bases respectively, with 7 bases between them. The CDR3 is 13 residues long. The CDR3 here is CASSLQYTGELFF. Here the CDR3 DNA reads TGCGCCAGCAGTCTACAGTACACCGGGGAGCTGTTTTTT.

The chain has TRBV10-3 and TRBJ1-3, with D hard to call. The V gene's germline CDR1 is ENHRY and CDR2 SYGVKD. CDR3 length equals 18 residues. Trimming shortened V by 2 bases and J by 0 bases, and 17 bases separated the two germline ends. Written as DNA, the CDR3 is TGTGCCATCAGTGAGCCAGAGCCGAAGGCAATCTCTGGAAACACCATATATTTT. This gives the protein CAISEPEPKAISGNTIYF.

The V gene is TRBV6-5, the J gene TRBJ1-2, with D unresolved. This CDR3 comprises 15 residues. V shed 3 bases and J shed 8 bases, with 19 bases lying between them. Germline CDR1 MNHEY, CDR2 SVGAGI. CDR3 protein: CASSYLVGLSDGYTF. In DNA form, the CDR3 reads TGTGCCAGCAGTTATTTAGTCGGCCTATCGGACGGCTACACCTTC.

CDR3 sequence (DNA): TGTGCCAGCAGCTTCGGCAGCAATCAGCCCCAGCATTTT. Protein product: CASSFGSNQPQHF. V is TRBV7-2 and J is TRBJ1-5; D remains unclear. The CDR3 consists of 13 residues. Trimming removed 3 bases at V and 1 base at J, with 4 bases between. Germline-derived CDR1 and CDR2 are SGHTA and FQGNSA.

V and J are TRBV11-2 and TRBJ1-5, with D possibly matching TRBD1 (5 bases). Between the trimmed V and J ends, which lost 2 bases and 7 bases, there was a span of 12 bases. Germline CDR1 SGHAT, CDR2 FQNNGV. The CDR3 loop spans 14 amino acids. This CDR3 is CASSLIAGQQPQHF. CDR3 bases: TGTGCCAGCAGCTTAATTGCAGGGCAACAGCCCCAGCATTTT. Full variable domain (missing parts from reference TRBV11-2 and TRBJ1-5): EAGVAQSPRYKIIEKRQSVAFWCNPISGHATLYWYQQILGQGPKLLIQFQNNGVVDDSQLPKDRFSAERLKGVDSTLKIQPAKLEDSAVYLCASSLIAGQQPQHFGDGTRLSIL.

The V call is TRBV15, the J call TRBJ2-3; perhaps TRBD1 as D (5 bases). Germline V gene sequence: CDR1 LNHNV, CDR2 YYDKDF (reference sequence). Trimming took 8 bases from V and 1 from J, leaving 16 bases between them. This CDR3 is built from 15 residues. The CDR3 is CATAEWGEGTDTQYF. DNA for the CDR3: TGTGCCACCGCTGAGTGGGGCGAAGGCACAGATACGCAGTATTTT.

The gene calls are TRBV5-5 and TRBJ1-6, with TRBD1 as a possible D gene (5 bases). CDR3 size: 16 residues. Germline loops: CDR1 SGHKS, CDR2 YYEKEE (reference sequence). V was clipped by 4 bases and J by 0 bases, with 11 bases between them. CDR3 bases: TGTGCCAGCAGCACGACAGAGAGCTCCTATAATTCACCCCTCCACTTT. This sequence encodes CASSTTESSYNSPLHF.

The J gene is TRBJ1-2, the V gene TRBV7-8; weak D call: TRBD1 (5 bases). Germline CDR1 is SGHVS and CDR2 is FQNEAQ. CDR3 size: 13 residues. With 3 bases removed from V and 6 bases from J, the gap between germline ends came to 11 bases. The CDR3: CASSFGGGDGYTF. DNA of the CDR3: TGTGCCAGCAGCTTCGGGGGGGGTGATGGCTACACCTTC.

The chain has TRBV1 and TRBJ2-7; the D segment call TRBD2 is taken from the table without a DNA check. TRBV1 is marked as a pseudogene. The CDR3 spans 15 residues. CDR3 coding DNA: TGCACCAGCAGCCAAGTCTACGGGGGGCCCTACGAGCAGTACTTC. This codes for CTSSQVYGGPYEQYF.

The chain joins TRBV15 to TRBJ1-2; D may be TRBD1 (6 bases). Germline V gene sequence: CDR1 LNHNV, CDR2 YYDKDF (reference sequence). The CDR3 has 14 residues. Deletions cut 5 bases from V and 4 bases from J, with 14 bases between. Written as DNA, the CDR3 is TGTGCCACCAGCCCCCGCGGACAGACCTATGGCTACACCTTC. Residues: CATSPRGQTYGYTF.

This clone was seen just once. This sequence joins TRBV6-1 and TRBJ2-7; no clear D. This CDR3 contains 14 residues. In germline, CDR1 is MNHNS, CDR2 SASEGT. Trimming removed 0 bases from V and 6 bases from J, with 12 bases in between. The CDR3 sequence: CASSEATDSLEQYF. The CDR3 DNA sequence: TGTGCCAGCAGTGAAGCGACTGACTCACTCGAGCAGTACTTC.

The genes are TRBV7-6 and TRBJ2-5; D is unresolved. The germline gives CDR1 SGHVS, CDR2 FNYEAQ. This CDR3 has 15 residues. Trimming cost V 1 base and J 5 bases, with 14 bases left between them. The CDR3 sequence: CASSLEYSSGETQYF. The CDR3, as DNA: TGTGCCAGCAGCTTAGAGTACAGCTCCGGGGAGACCCAGTACTTC.

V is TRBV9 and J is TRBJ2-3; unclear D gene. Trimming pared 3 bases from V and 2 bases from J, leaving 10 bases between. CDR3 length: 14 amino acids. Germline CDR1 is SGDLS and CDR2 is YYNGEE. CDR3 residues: CASSGGWSTDTQYF. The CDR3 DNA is TGTGCCAGCAGCGGCGGTTGGTCCACAGATACGCAGTATTTT. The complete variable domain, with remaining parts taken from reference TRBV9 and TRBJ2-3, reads DSGVTQTPKHLITATGQRVTLRCSPRSGDLSVYWYQQSLDQGLQFLIQYYNGEERAKGNILERFSAQQFPDLHSELNLSSLELGDSALYFCASSGGWSTDTQYFGPGTRLTVL.

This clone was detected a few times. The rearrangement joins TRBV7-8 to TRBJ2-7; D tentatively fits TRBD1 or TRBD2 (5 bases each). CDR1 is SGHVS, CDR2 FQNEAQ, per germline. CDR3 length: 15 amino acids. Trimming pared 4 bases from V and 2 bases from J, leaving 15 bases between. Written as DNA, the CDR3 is TGTGCCAGCAGCTCCCCCCGGGACGCAACCTACGAGCAGTACTTC. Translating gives CASSSPRDATYEQYF.

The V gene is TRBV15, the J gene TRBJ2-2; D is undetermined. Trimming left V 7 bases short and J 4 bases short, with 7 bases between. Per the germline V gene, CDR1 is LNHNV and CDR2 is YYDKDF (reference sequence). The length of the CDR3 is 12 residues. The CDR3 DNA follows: TGTGCCACCACCGACACCACCGGGGAGCTGTTTTTT. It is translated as CATTDTTGELFF.

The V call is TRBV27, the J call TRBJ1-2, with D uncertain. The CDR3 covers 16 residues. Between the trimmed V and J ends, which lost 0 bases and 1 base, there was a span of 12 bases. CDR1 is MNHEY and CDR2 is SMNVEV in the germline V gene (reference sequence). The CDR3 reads CASSLSAGDYNYGYTF. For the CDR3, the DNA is TGTGCCAGCAGTTTATCAGCCGGGGATTATAACTATGGCTACACCTTC.

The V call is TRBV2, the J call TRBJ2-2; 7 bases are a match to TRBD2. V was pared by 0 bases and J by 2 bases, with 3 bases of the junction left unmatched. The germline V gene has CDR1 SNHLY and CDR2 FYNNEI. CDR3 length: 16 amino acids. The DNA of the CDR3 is TGTGCCAGCAGTGAAGCTTGGGGGGGAAACACCGGGGAGCTGTTTTTT. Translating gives CASSEAWGGNTGELFF.